The clone carrying this T cell receptor (beta chain) was seen a single time. PCR used 60 Vbeta primers and 13 Jbeta primers. TCRdb keeps only in-frame clones here, not all; method: immunoSEQ multiplex PCR. The profile shows 190,000 or so clones, 82% of them singletons. The data were taken from a study of cytomegalovirus exposure and HLA in healthy donors. What was sequenced was PBMCs. The sequence derives from a boy younger than 10 in good health and CMV-seronegative.

The CDR3 region is CASSERLAGTLSGYTF. The CDR3 DNA is TGTGCCAGCAGTGAACGCCTCGCCGGTACCCTATCCGGCTACACCTTC. The V call is TRBV25-1, the J call TRBJ1-2, with D uncertain. This CDR3 region has 16 residues. The V gene's germline CDR1 is MGHDK and CDR2 SYGVNS. V dropped 2 bases and J dropped 8 bases, with 21 bases sitting between them.